The next 7 T cell receptor beta chains were all read from a single sample in a study of radiotherapy plus CTLA-4 blockade in lung cancer. Sequenced by immunoSEQ multiplex PCR; TCRdb stores in-frame clones only, minus some. The table has 30,000 to 40,000 clones, approximately 85% seen once. The sequencing here drew on peripheral blood, taken from a patient treated with radiotherapy plus ipilimumab. The origin of the receptors is a human donor with non-small cell lung cancer who had stable disease on radiotherapy plus ipilimumab.

The chain recombines TRBV11-2 with TRBJ2-1; 8 bases are shared with TRBD2. V lost 1 base to trimming and J lost 8 bases; unmatched junction nucleotides: 10. This CDR3 contains 16 residues. The V gene's germline CDR1 is SGHAT and CDR2 FQNNGV. The DNA of the CDR3 is TGTGCCAGCAGCTTAGTTATCGGGAGGGCCTCGGATGAGCAGTTCTTC. It encodes CASSLVIGRASDEQFF.

This clone was recorded once. Since no conserved phenylalanine or tryptophan closes the CDR3, a read error is the likely cause. The CDR3 DNA sequence: TGCGCCAGCAGCCCACGAGGGGACACTGAAGCTTTCCTT. Amino acids: CASSPRGDTEAFL. The chain employs TRBV5-1 and TRBJ1-1, with D perhaps TRBD1 (5 bases). Germline CDR1 reads SGHRS; CDR2 reads YFSETQ. V lost 4 bases, J lost 3 bases, and 10 bases lay in between. CDR3 length equals 13 residues.

The gene calls are TRBV7-9 and TRBJ1-1; D possibly corresponds to TRBD1 (6 bases). V lost 5 bases and J 4 bases, leaving 17 bases between the germline ends. Germline values: CDR1 SEHNR, CDR2 FQNEAQ (reference sequence). This CDR3 is 15 amino acids long. The CDR3 DNA reads TGTGCCAGCAGCGCACTCAGGGGAATTGTCACTGAAGCTTTCTTT. Translating gives CASSALRGIVTEAFF.

V is TRBV5-1 and J is TRBJ2-7, with 8 bases fitting TRBD1. CDR3 size: 15 residues. Trimming at V came to 4 bases and at J to 0 bases, leaving 6 bases not matched to a gene. Germline values: CDR1 SGHRS, CDR2 YFSETQ. CDR3 sequence (DNA): TGCGCCAGCAGCCTAGGACAGGGATTCTCCTACGAGCAGTACTTC. Protein sequence: CASSLGQGFSYEQYF. Looking up the rest from reference TRBV5-1 and TRBJ2-7 gives the full variable domain: KAGVTQTPRYLIKTRGQQVTLSCSPISGHRSVSWYQQTPGQGLQFLFEYFSETQRNKGNFPGRFSGRQFSNSRSEMNVSTLELGDSALYLCASSLGQGFSYEQYFGPGTRLTVT.

V is TRBV5-1 and J is TRBJ2-5; 7 nucleotides align to TRBD1. This CDR3 comprises 16 residues. Germline V lookup: CDR1 SGHRS, CDR2 YFSETQ. With 2 bases clipped from V and 3 bases from J, the junction kept 10 bases outside the gene matches. CDR3 region: CASSFHVGTEKETQYF. The CDR3 DNA is TGCGCCAGCAGCTTTCACGTCGGGACAGAAAAAGAGACCCAGTACTTC.

V gene TRBV11-2 combines with J gene TRBJ2-1; 14 nucleotides line up with TRBD2. The CDR3 sequence is 19 residues long. The germline V gene has CDR1 SGHAT and CDR2 FQNNGV. V lost 2 bases and J lost 7; bases outside the gene matches: 13. The CDR3 reads CASSLTPVWTSGRTNEQFF. DNA for the CDR3: TGTGCCAGCAGCTTAACCCCGGTATGGACTAGCGGGAGGACGAATGAGCAGTTCTTC.

This chain links TRBV7-8 with TRBJ2-1; tentatively, D is TRBD1 (5 bases). Trimming took 8 bases from V and 11 from J, leaving 19 bases between them. The germline CDR1 and CDR2 sequences are SGHVS and FQNEAQ. The CDR3 has 13 residues. CDR3 amino acids: CASREGAITKQFF. In DNA form, the CDR3 reads TGTGCCAGCCGCGAAGGGGCCATCACGAAGCAGTTCTTC.